One and the same sample provided the 14 T cell receptor beta chains below, sequenced in a study of ipilimumab plus nivolumab after autologous stem cell transplantation. Generated by immunoSEQ multiplex PCR, the TCRdb table keeps only in-frame clones and is missing some. The repertoire consists of about 40,000 clones, with more than 85% occurring once and the leading ten covering approximately 0.92%. Sequencing used PBMCs, obtained in a trial of ipilimumab plus nivolumab as post-transplant consolidation. Source of these receptors: a male donor with multiple myeloma.

The count of this clone is one. The chain has TRBV19 and TRBJ2-3; TRBD1 matches at 7 bases. The CDR3 spans 16 residues. Losses at the gene ends were 4 bases for V and 5 bases for J; bases not matched to a gene: 12. Germline CDR1 reads LNHDA; CDR2 reads SQIVND (reference sequence). DNA of the CDR3: TGTGCCAGTAGTAAGGGAGACGACAGGGTAGTAGATACGCAGTATTTT. It is translated as CASSKGDDRVVDTQYF.

The V call is TRBV5-4, the J call TRBJ2-7, with 8 positions matching TRBD1. The J segment lost 0 bases and the V segment lost 4 bases, leaving 6 bases of the junction unmatched. This CDR3 comprises 15 residues. The germline CDR1 and CDR2 sequences are SGHNT and YYREEE (reference sequence). The CDR3 here is CASSPGQEFSYEQYF. CDR3 DNA: TGTGCCAGCAGCCCGGGACAGGAGTTCTCCTACGAGCAGTACTTC.

The rearrangement links TRBV5-4 to TRBJ2-7, with 9 bases matching TRBD1. CDR1 and CDR2 (germline): SGHNT, YYREEE (reference sequence). J lost 3 bases, V lost 4 bases, and 8 bases had no gene match. This CDR3 spans 15 amino acids. CDR3: CASSVIPGQGYEQYF. The CDR3 DNA reads as TGTGCCAGCAGCGTGATCCCGGGACAGGGCTACGAGCAGTACTTC.

J is TRBJ2-1 and V is TRBV15; 11 nucleotides match TRBD1. There are 15 residues in the CDR3. From germline, CDR1 is LNHNV and CDR2 YYDKDF (reference sequence). V was pared by 1 base and J by 10 bases, with 6 bases of the junction left unmatched. For the CDR3, the DNA is TGTGCCACCAGCAGAGCGTGGACAGGGGGCGGGGAGCAGTTCTTC. This codes for CATSRAWTGGGEQFF. The whole variable domain, remainder taken from reference TRBV15 and TRBJ2-1, is DAMVIQNPRYQVTQFGKPVTLSCSQTLNHNVMYWYQQKSSQAPKLLFHYYDKDFNNEADTPDNFQSRRPNTSFCFLDIRSPGLGDTAMYLCATSRAWTGGGEQFFGPGTRLTVL.

This clone was observed a few times. The chain recombines TRBV7-6 with TRBJ2-2, with D perhaps matching TRBD2 (5 bases). In germline, CDR1 is SGHVS, CDR2 FNYEAQ. Trimming left V 5 bases short and J 14 bases short, with 12 bases between. The CDR3 loop spans 11 amino acids. The CDR3 loop is CASSPHRGLFF. The CDR3 bases are TGTGCCAGCAGCCCGCACCGGGGTCTGTTTTTT.

The chain links TRBV18 to TRBJ2-3; D possibly corresponds to TRBD1 (6 bases). The germline V gene has CDR1 KGHSH and CDR2 LQKENI. V was trimmed by 6 bases and J by 3 bases, leaving 19 bases between them. CDR3 length: 16 residues. DNA of the CDR3: TGTGCCAGCTCGCAGGAAACAGGGTTTGGGACAGATACGCAGTATTTT. Translated: CASSQETGFGTDTQYF.

The CDR3 DNA sequence: TGTGCCAGTGGGGTTAACTATGGCTACACCTTC. This encodes CASGVNYGYTF. The chain has TRBV28 and TRBJ1-2, with D uncertain. Trimming left V 9 bases short and J 1 base short, with 6 bases between. CDR3 size: 11 residues. Germline V gene sequence: CDR1 MDHEN, CDR2 SYDVKM.

V usage is TRBV7-9 and J usage is TRBJ1-3, with 7 nucleotides matching TRBD1. CDR1 and CDR2 from the germline V gene are SEHNR and FQNEAQ (reference sequence). Trimming removed 7 bases from V and 0 bases from J; junction bases left unmatched: 6. This CDR3 has 15 residues. CDR3 in amino acids: CASILTGLSGNTIYF. In DNA, the CDR3 is TGTGCCAGCATTCTGACAGGGCTCTCTGGAAACACCATATATTTT.

This chain links TRBV18 with TRBJ1-1; D may be TRBD1 (5 bases). Germline loops: CDR1 KGHSH, CDR2 LQKENI. CDR3 length: 16 amino acids. The V end was cut by 5 bases, the J end by 5 bases, with 21 bases between. This CDR3 reads CASSDRTGGGRTEAFF. Written as DNA, the CDR3 is TGTGCCAGCTCAGACCGGACCGGGGGGGGTCGAACTGAAGCTTTCTTT.

This clone was seen once. CDR3 in amino acids: CASSLGAGYNEQFF. CDR3 bases: TGTGCCAGCAGCTTGGGGGCAGGGTACAATGAGCAGTTCTTC. The gene calls are TRBV5-5 and TRBJ2-1, with a possible D match to TRBD1 (5 bases). CDR3 length: 14 amino acids. Trimming took off 0 bases at V and 4 bases at J, with 8 bases between the two ends. CDR1 SGHKS and CDR2 YYEKEE come from the germline V gene (reference sequence). The full variable domain, its missing parts supplied by reference TRBV5-5 and TRBJ2-1, is DAGVTQSPTHLIKTRGQQVTLRCSPISGHKSVSWYQQVLGQGPQFIFQYYEKEERGRGNFPDRFSARQFPNYSSELNVNALLLGDSALYLCASSLGAGYNEQFFGPGTRLTVL.

This chain connects TRBV7-2 to TRBJ1-4; D perhaps matches TRBD1 (6 bases). Per germline, CDR1 SGHTA and CDR2 FQGNSA. Trimming shortened V by 5 bases and J by 0 bases, and 10 bases separated the two germline ends. The CDR3 contains 15 residues. The CDR3: CASSRGPATNEKLFF. DNA for the CDR3: TGTGCCAGCAGCCGGGGGCCGGCAACTAATGAAAAACTGTTTTTT. Looking up the rest from reference TRBV7-2 and TRBJ1-4 gives the full variable domain: GAGVSQSPSNKVTEKGKDVELRCDPISGHTALYWYRQSLGQGLEFLIYFQGNSAPDKSGLPSDRFSAERTGGSVSTLTIQRTQQEDSAVYLCASSRGPATNEKLFFGSGTQLSVL.

V is TRBV11-2 and J is TRBJ2-5; no definite D call. The V gene lost 5 bases and the J gene lost 1 base, with 14 bases spanning the gap. The germline V gene has CDR1 SGHAT and CDR2 FQNNGV. The CDR3 contains 15 residues. The CDR3 spells CASSDSYKSQETQYF. CDR3 sequence (DNA): TGTGCCAGCAGCGATAGTTACAAGTCCCAAGAGACCCAGTACTTC.

The chain links TRBV5-1 to TRBJ2-7; 8 bases are shared with TRBD1. The CDR3 consists of 15 residues. From germline, CDR1 is SGHRS and CDR2 YFSETQ. V shed 4 bases, J shed 0 bases, and the junction held 6 bases outside the gene matches. The CDR3 bases are TGCGCCAGCAGCAGGGGACAGGCGAGCTCCTACGAGCAGTACTTC. Translated, it gives CASSRGQASSYEQYF. Combining the CDR3 with reference TRBV5-1 and TRBJ2-7 gives the whole variable domain KAGVTQTPRYLIKTRGQQVTLSCSPISGHRSVSWYQQTPGQGLQFLFEYFSETQRNKGNFPGRFSGRQFSNSRSEMNVSTLELGDSALYLCASSRGQASSYEQYFGPGTRLTVT.

The chain is built from TRBV5-4 and TRBJ2-1, with D tentatively TRBD1 (6 bases). The CDR3 is 15 residues long. Germline loops: CDR1 SGHNT, CDR2 YYREEE (reference sequence). The V gene lost 1 base and the J gene lost 7 bases, with 15 bases spanning the gap. CDR3 protein: CASSLIQGLANEQFF. CDR3 nucleotide sequence: TGTGCCAGCAGCTTGATCCAGGGGTTAGCTAATGAGCAGTTCTTC.